This T cell receptor (beta chain) stems from a study of CD4 T cells in relation to SARS-CoV-2 and coronaviruses. At the level of the study: Crossreactive spike epitopes shared across donors were mapped to their HLA restriction.

This clone occurred a few times. Its antigen is unknown. Unexposed donor CD4+ T cells date from about 2010-2018, before the COVID-19 pandemic. Isolation of CD4+ T cells took place after less than 13 days in culture. Testing used SARS-CoV-2 S/N and four cold-coronavirus spikes on unexposed-donor CD4+ T cells, cells permitting. Per germline, CDR1 LNHDA and CDR2 SQIVND (reference sequence). Unmatched junction bases numbered 8, after V lost 1 base and J lost 8 bases. The CDR3 totals 15 residues. TCRdb's copy holds only in-frame clones and misses some; the assay was immunoSEQ multiplex PCR. The repertoire includes around 16,000 clones, roughly three quarters of them detected once, and roughly 18% sits in the top ten.

The clonotype comes from a human donor in good health. The sequenced sample consisted of CD4+ T cells from PBMCs, cultured in vitro. V usage is TRBV19 and J usage is TRBJ1-5; 7 bases line up with TRBD1. CDR3 in DNA: TGTGCCAGTAGTATAGGAAGACAGGGCGGGAAGCCCCAGCATTTT. Its protein product is CASSIGRQGGKPQHF.